The sequence of this T cell receptor (beta chain) was determined in a study of monozygotic twins with inflammatory bowel disease (dated by TCRdb to about 2019). Describing the broader study: In total, 28 monozygotic twin pairs made up the full study: 19 Danish pairs, all IBD-discordant, plus nine German pairs, of which four were IBD-concordant and five were IBD-discordant. The search for disease-associated traits relied mainly on comparing IBD patients with their genetically identical healthy co-twins within discordant pairs. Each individual had, on average, about 151 000 unique TCRalpha sequences and 181 000 unique TCRbeta sequences available for analysis.

The protocol used for the library was 5' RACE. For each TCR library, approximately 3.5 ug of total RNA was used. For each sample, cDNA was synthesized in eight separate reactions using SMARTScribe reverse transcriptase. Unique molecular identifiers containing a 6-nucleotide sample barcode were introduced through template switching during cDNA synthesis. Two nested PCRs of about 15 and 9 cycles amplified the TCRalpha and TCRbeta cDNA, and bead purification followed each PCR. Before amplification, cDNA was treated with uracil DNA-glycosylase and purified using the QIAquick PCR purification kit. The second PCR added Illumina TruSeq-compatible adapters along with sample-specific barcodes. Library quality and concentration were assessed using TapeStation and Qubit, and roughly 5.5 ng of each library was pooled. The pooled libraries were sequenced with 2 x 100 bp reads and custom sequencing primers on an Illumina HiSeq2500 single-index Rapid Run. The original methods were these. UMI-based consensus assembly with MiGEC version 1.2.6 was used to correct PCR and sequencing errors. V(D)J alignment, clonotype assembly and CDR3 extraction were performed with MiXCR version 2.1.1. Gene usage, clonotype sharing and MAIT/NKT TCR abundance were normalised by analysing the top 1000, 10 000 and 20 000 clonotypes per sample. After downsampling to 27 000 UMIs, diversity was calculated as the inverse Simpson index using the vegan R package. Statistical testing used paired Mann-Whitney U tests on the discordant twin pairs and applied Benjamini-Hochberg correction for multiple testing. The reads went through TCRdb reprocessing, and each CDR3 protein sequence gets one entry with no DNA. Clone size and V and J calls follow TCRdb, not the original study. This sample's clone table shows hundreds of thousands of distinct CDR3 sequences. The ten largest account for 2.4% of the sample.

The full study reports these points: Because patients received different immunosuppressive treatments, the repertoires may have picked up extra background noise and variability between individuals. A decrease in TCRbeta repertoire diversity, as measured by inverse Simpson index, was observed in IBD patients compared with their healthy co-twins. IBD patients shared fewer clonotypes with other individuals than healthy twins did, most markedly in patients showing signs of disease activity. The results gave no support for a single strong signal or clonotype linked to IBD. The analysis was unable to tell different T cell subtypes apart. No difference in repertoire similarity was observed between concordant and discordant twins, possibly owing to limited statistical power.

Notes on this clonotype: Its antigen specificity is not known.

From each donor, a roughly 2.5 ml peripheral blood sample was collected into PAXgene tubes and stored at -80 degrees C. Without any T cell sorting, total RNA was extracted from whole blood using the PAXgene blood miRNA kit on an automated QIAcube. Peripheral blood from monozygotic twin pairs, either concordant or discordant for inflammatory bowel disease, underwent deep TCRalpha and TCRbeta repertoire profiling that used unique molecular barcoding. Smoking habits were recorded for all twin pairs, with individuals classified as current, former or never smokers. Its CDR3 holds 17 amino acids, cysteine through phenylalanine. The DNA is unrecorded. Per the germline V gene, ENHRY is the CDR1 and SYGVKD is the CDR2.

The chain joins TRBV10-3 to TRBJ2-1; as DNA is missing, the TRBD1 call by TCRdb cannot be tested. Source material: blood. The sequence was obtained from a human donor with ulcerative colitis or Crohn's disease, or a healthy co-twin of an affected twin (not recorded which). The CDR3 here reads CATGGNGREISYNEQFF.